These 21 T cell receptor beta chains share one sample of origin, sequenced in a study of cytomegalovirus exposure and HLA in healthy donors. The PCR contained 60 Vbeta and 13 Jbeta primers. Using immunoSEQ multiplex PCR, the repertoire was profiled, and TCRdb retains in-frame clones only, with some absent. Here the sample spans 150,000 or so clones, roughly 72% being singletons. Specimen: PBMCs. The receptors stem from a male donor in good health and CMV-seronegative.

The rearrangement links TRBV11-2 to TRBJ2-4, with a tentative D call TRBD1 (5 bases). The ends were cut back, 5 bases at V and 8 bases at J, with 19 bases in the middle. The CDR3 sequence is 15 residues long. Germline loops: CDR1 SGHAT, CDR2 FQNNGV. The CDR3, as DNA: TGTGCCAGCAGCGTCGCAGGGATAAAAAGAGACATTCAGTACTTC. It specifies CASSVAGIKRDIQYF.

The CDR3 sequence: CASSYSGASNQPQHF. The CDR3, as DNA: TGTGCCAGCAGTTACTCGGGCGCTAGCAATCAGCCCCAGCATTTT. The rearrangement links TRBV6-5 to TRBJ1-5; D call uncertain. V lost 0 bases to trimming and J lost 0 bases, with 6 bases between them. Germline V gene sequence: CDR1 MNHEY, CDR2 SVGAGI. The CDR3 runs to 15 residues.

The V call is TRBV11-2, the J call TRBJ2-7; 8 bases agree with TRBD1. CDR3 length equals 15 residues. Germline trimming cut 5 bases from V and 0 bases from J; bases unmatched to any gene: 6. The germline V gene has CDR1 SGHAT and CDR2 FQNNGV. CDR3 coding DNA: TGTGCCAGCAGCGCCCGGGACAGGCCCTCCTACGAGCAGTACTTC. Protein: CASSARDRPSYEQYF.

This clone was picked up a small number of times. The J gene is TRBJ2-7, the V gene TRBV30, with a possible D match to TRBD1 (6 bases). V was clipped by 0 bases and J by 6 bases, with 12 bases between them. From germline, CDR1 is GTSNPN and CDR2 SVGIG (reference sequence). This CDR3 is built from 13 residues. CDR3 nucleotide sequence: TGTGCCTGGAGTGTAAACAGGGCGGGCGAGCAGTACTTC. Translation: CAWSVNRAGEQYF.

CDR3 DNA sequence: TGCAGCGTCCGACTAGCGGCTGATCGGGAGCAGTACTTC. It codes for CSVRLAADREQYF. The chain recombines TRBV29-1 with TRBJ2-7, with 9 positions matching TRBD2. CDR3 length equals 13 residues. Per the germline V gene, CDR1 is SQVTM and CDR2 is ANQGSEA. V lost 6 bases, J lost 7 bases, and 10 bases stayed unmatched.

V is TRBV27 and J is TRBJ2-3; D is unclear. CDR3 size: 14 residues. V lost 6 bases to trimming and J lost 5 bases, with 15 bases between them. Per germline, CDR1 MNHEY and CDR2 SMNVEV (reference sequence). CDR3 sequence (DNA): TGTGCCAGCAGCCACTATTCCACGGGAGATACGCAGTATTTT. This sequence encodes CASSHYSTGDTQYF.

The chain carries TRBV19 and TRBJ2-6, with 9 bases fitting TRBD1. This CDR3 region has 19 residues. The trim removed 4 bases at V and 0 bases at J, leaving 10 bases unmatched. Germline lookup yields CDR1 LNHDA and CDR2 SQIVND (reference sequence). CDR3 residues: CASSTRTGVALSGANVLTF. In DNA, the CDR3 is TGTGCCAGTAGTACTCGGACAGGGGTGGCCCTCTCTGGGGCCAACGTCCTGACTTTC.

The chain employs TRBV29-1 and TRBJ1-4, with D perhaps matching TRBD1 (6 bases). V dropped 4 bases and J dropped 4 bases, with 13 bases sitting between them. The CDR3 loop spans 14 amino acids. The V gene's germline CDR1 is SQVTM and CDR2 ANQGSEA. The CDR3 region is CSVVFSRGNEKLFF. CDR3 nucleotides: TGCAGCGTTGTTTTCTCCAGGGGTAATGAAAAACTGTTTTTT.

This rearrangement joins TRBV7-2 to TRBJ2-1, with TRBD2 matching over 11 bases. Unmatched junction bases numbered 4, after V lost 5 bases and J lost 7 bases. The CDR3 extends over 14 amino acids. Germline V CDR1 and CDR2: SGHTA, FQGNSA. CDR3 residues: CASSTGLAANEQFF. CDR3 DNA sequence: TGTGCCAGCAGCACGGGACTAGCGGCAAATGAGCAGTTCTTC.

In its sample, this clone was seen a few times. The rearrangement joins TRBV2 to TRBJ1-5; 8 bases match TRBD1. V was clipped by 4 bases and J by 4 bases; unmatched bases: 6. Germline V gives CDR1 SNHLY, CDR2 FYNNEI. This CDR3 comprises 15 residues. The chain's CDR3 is CASSGDRGRNQPQHF. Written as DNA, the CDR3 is TGTGCCAGCAGTGGTGACAGGGGCCGGAATCAGCCCCAGCATTTT.

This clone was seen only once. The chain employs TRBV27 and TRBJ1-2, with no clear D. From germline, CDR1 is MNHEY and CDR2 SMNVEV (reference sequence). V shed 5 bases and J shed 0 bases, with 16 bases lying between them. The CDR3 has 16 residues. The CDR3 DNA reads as TGTGCCAGCAGTACCACAGTCCTCAGAACTAACTATGGCTACACCTTC. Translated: CASSTTVLRTNYGYTF.

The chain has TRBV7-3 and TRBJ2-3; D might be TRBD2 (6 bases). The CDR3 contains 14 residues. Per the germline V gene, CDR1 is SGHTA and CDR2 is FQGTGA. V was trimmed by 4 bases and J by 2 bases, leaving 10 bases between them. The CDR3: CASSSSGLTDTQYF. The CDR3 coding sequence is TGTGCCAGCAGCTCCTCGGGACTCACAGATACGCAGTATTTT.

In DNA form, the CDR3 reads TGTGCCAGCAGCCCCCAGGTCGTTCGGCTAAATGAGCAGTTCTTC. Protein: CASSPQVVRLNEQFF. V gene TRBV7-3 combines with J gene TRBJ2-1; D is unresolved. There are 15 residues in the CDR3. In germline, CDR1 is SGHTA, CDR2 FQGTGA. V was clipped by 5 bases and J by 7 bases, with 18 bases between them.

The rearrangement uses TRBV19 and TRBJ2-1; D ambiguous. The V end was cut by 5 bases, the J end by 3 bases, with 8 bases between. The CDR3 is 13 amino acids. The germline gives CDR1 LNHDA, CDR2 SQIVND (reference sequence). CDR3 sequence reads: CASSGRIYNEQFF. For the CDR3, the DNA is TGTGCCAGTAGTGGGCGAATCTACAATGAGCAGTTCTTC.

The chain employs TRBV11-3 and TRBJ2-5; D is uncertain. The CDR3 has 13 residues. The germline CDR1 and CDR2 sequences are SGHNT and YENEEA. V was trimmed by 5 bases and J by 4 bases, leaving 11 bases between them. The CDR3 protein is CASSPSGGETQYF. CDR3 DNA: TGTGCCAGCAGCCCCTCCGGTGGAGAGACCCAGTACTTC.

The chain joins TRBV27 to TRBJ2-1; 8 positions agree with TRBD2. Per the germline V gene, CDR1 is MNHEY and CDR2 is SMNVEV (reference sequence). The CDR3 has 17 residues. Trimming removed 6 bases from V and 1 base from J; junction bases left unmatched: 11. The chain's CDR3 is CASSLGRGRTSYNEQFF. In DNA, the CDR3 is TGTGCCAGCAGCTTAGGACGCGGGAGGACGTCCTACAATGAGCAGTTCTTC.

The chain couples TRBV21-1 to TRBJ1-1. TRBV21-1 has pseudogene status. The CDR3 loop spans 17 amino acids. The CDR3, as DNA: TGTGCCAGCAGCAAAGAGGGGCAGGAGGGGATGAACACTGAAGCTTTCTTT. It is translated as CASSKEGQEGMNTEAFF.

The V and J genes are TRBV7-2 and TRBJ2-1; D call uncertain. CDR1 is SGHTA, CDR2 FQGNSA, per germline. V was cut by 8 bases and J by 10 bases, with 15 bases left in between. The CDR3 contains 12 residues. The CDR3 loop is CASAKRVAEQFF. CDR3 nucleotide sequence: TGTGCCAGCGCAAAACGGGTCGCCGAGCAGTTCTTC. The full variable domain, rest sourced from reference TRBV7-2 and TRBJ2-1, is GAGVSQSPSNKVTEKGKDVELRCDPISGHTALYWYRQSLGQGLEFLIYFQGNSAPDKSGLPSDRFSAERTGGSVSTLTIQRTQQEDSAVYLCASAKRVAEQFFGPGTRLTVL.

CDR3 residues: CASSSPGQTNTEAFF. For the CDR3, the DNA is TGTGCCAGTAGTTCCCCGGGACAGACGAACACTGAAGCTTTCTTT. J is TRBJ1-1 and V is TRBV19; 7 nucleotides line up with TRBD1. The CDR3 extends over 15 amino acids. The ends lost 5 bases at V and 1 base at J; junction bases unmatched: 7. Germline V CDR1 and CDR2: LNHDA, SQIVND (reference sequence).

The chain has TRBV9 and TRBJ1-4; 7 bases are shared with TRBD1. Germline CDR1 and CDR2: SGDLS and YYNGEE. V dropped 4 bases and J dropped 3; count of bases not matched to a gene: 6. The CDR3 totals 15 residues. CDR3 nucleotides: TGTGCCAGCAGCTCTTGGACAGGCCCTAATGAAAAACTGTTTTTT. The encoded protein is CASSSWTGPNEKLFF.

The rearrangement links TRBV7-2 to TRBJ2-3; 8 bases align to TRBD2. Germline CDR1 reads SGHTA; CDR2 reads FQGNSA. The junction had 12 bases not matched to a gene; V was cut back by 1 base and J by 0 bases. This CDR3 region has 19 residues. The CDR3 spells CASSLVGLAGTSSTDTQYF. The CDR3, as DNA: TGTGCCAGCAGCTTAGTAGGATTAGCGGGGACCTCTAGCACAGATACGCAGTATTTT.